This T cell receptor beta chain is from a study of identical twins. TCRdb ran MiXCR on the 5' RACE reads and lists one entry per CDR3 protein. Here the sample spans approximately 490,000 distinct CDR3 sequences, 20% to 25% being singletons. This clonotype was found a few times. The CDR3 is 15 amino acids. CDR1 and CDR2 from the germline V gene are SGHRS and YFSETQ. J gave up 2 bases and V 1 base, and 6 bases lay outside the gene matches. These same records also appear under a second study, on yellow fever vaccine responses in identical twins.

Sequencing was done on a sample of CD4+ T cells sorted from blood. The V gene is TRBV5-1, the J gene TRBJ2-7; 7 bases are a match to TRBD2. The receptor was derived from a woman in her late teens or twenties in good health. DNA for the CDR3: TGCGCCAGCAGCTTGTTGGCGGGAGCCACCTACGAGCAGTACTTC. It codes for CASSLLAGATYEQYF.